This T cell receptor (beta chain) emerged from a study of beta chain features in type 1 diabetes. Germline CDR1 is MDHEN and CDR2 is SYDVKM. The CDR3 contains 13 residues. After removal of 5 bases from V and 9 bases from J, the junction contained 5 bases not matched to a gene. The study's findings and limits: Shortening of TCRB CDR3s, moderate but significant, appeared in all four CD4+ subsets of Type 1 diabetes patients.

Every bit of the isolated RNA underwent reverse transcription, so sequencing read expressed TCRB transcripts. Sequenced by immunoSEQ multiplex PCR; TCRdb stores in-frame clones only, minus some. In the table there are around 310,000 clones, approximately 13% of which are singletons. Worth noting for this clone: Its antigen remains unknown.

The receptor comes from a young woman with type 1 diabetes. The specimen was naive CD4+ T cells from blood. This rearrangement joins TRBV28 to TRBJ2-1; TRBD2 matches 9 bases. The CDR3 sequence: CASSRGLASEQFF. CDR3 nucleotides: TGTGCCAGCAGTAGGGGACTAGCTAGTGAGCAGTTCTTC.